Below, 28 T cell receptor beta chains from the same sample are listed, as sequenced in a study of blood T cell repertoires in COVID-19. Sequencing used immunoSEQ multiplex PCR; TCRdb keeps in-frame clones, though not all of them. The sample has 350,000 or so clones; 88% are singletons. The sequenced sample consisted of peripheral blood. The receptors stem from a woman aged 25 to 39 with COVID-19, enrolled during active disease.

V is TRBV6-5 and J is TRBJ1-2; a possible D gene is TRBD1 (5 bases). Germline CDR1 and CDR2: MNHEY and SVGAGI. CDR3 length equals 15 residues. Trimming removed 5 bases at V and 0 bases at J, with 13 bases between. The CDR3 coding sequence is TGTGCCAGCAGTAACCGACAGAACGCTAACTATGGCTACACCTTC. It encodes CASSNRQNANYGYTF.

The V gene is TRBV12-3 or TRBV12-4, the J gene TRBJ1-3, with 7 bases fitting TRBD1. The trim removed 4 bases at V and 9 bases at J, leaving 6 bases unmatched. CDR3 length: 13 residues. Here the CDR3 reads CASSSSRDSTIYF. The CDR3 bases are TGTGCCAGCAGTTCATCCAGGGACAGCACCATATATTTT.

The chain joins TRBV4-1 to TRBJ2-1, with TRBD1 identical over 9 bases. Germline V gene lookup returns CDR1 MGHRA and CDR2 YSYEKL. Trimming at V came to 8 bases and at J to 4 bases, leaving 0 bases not matched to a gene. CDR3 size: 12 residues. DNA of the CDR3: TGCGCCAGCGGGACAGGGTACAATGAGCAGTTCTTC. Protein: CASGTGYNEQFF.

This rearrangement joins TRBV15 to TRBJ1-1; D is possibly TRBD1 (6 bases). With 1 base removed from V and 3 bases from J, the gap between germline ends came to 12 bases. CDR3 length equals 15 residues. Germline loops: CDR1 LNHNV, CDR2 YYDKDF (reference sequence). Here the CDR3 DNA reads TGTGCCACCAGCAGAGCGCAGGGGCCTCACACTGAAGCTTTCTTT. Translation gives CATSRAQGPHTEAFF. The full variable domain, rest sourced from reference TRBV15 and TRBJ1-1, is DAMVIQNPRYQVTQFGKPVTLSCSQTLNHNVMYWYQQKSSQAPKLLFHYYDKDFNNEADTPDNFQSRRPNTSFCFLDIRSPGLGDTAMYLCATSRAQGPHTEAFFGQGTRLTVV.

The chain carries TRBV13 and TRBJ2-1; possibly TRBD1 for D (5 bases). Trimming shortened V by 4 bases and J by 5 bases, and 15 bases separated the two germline ends. In germline, CDR1 is PRHDT, CDR2 FYEKMQ (reference sequence). The CDR3 runs 15 residues. The CDR3 bases are TGTGCCAGCAGCTCGGACAAGTCGTATAACAATGAGCAGTTCTTC. It codes for CASSSDKSYNNEQFF.

The genes are TRBV9 and TRBJ1-4, with TRBD1 matching over 7 bases. Germline lookup yields CDR1 SGDLS and CDR2 YYNGEE. With V trimmed by 3 bases and J by 0 bases, 2 bases remained unmatched. The CDR3 covers 15 residues. As DNA, the CDR3 is TGTGCCAGCAGCGCAACAGGGGCAACTAATGAAAAACTGTTTTTT. It is translated as CASSATGATNEKLFF.

This sequence joins TRBV5-1 and TRBJ1-2; D is perhaps TRBD1 (6 bases). The germline CDR1 and CDR2 sequences are SGHRS and YFSETQ. The germline V and J ends were trimmed by 4 bases and 5 bases, with 12 bases remaining between them. The CDR3 covers 13 residues. The DNA of the CDR3 is TGCGCCAGCAGCACCGAGGGGGAATATGGCTACACCTTC. Translated, it gives CASSTEGEYGYTF.

The CDR3 region is CASSQAAGGIFNSPLHF. The DNA for the CDR3 is TGCGCCAGCAGCCAGGCGGCAGGGGGGATTTTTAATTCACCCCTCCACTTT. The chain couples TRBV4-1 to TRBJ1-6, with 7 bases that match TRBD1. Germline assignment: CDR1 MGHRA and CDR2 YSYEKL. Losses at the gene ends were 3 bases for V and 6 bases for J; bases not matched to a gene: 11. There are 17 residues in the CDR3.

The CDR3 DNA sequence: TGTGCCAGCAGTGAAGTATCGTTTCAGGGTTTCTACGAGCAGTACGTC. Translating gives CASSEVSFQGFYEQYV. The gene calls are TRBV6-1 and TRBJ2-7, with D possibly matching TRBD1 (5 bases). The V end was cut by 1 base, the J end by 3 bases, with 16 bases between. This CDR3 spans 16 amino acids. The germline CDR1 and CDR2 sequences are MNHNS and SASEGT.

The chain is built from TRBV6-5 and TRBJ1-1; weak D call: TRBD1 (5 bases). V lost 6 bases and J 4 bases, leaving 12 bases between the germline ends. Germline V gene lookup returns CDR1 MNHEY and CDR2 SVGAGI. This CDR3 has 13 amino acids. DNA of the CDR3: TGTGCCAGCAGGGGACTGATTAGCACTGAAGCTTTCTTT. It translates to CASRGLISTEAFF.

This clone was seen only a few times. CDR3 nucleotide sequence: TGTGCCAGCACTAAGACAGCGAACACTGAAGCTTTCTTT. It codes for CASTKTANTEAFF. V and J are TRBV6-6 and TRBJ1-1; TRBD1 might be the D (5 bases). The germline V gene encodes CDR1 MNHNY and CDR2 SVGAGI (reference sequence). V was pared by 7 bases and J by 1 base, with 10 bases between. This CDR3 spans 13 amino acids.

The CDR3 region has the DNA TGTGCCAGCAACCAAATCAGGGGTCCTAATGAGCAGTTCTTC. It translates to CASNQIRGPNEQFF. V and J are TRBV2 and TRBJ2-1; possible D gene TRBD1, 6 bases. The germline gives CDR1 SNHLY, CDR2 FYNNEI. V was trimmed by 7 bases and J by 7 bases, leaving 17 bases between them. CDR3 length: 14 amino acids. The full variable domain, its missing parts supplied by reference TRBV2 and TRBJ2-1, is EPEVTQTPSHQVTQMGQEVILRCVPISNHLYFYWYRQILGQKVEFLVSFYNNEISEKSEIFDDQFSVERPDGSNFTLKIRSTKLEDSAMYFCASNQIRGPNEQFFGPGTRLTVL.

The chain is built from TRBV11-3 and TRBJ2-1; TRBD1 aligns across 10 bases. CDR1 is SGHNT, CDR2 YENEEA, per germline. J gave up 4 bases and V 2 bases, and 5 bases lay outside the gene matches. The CDR3 is 16 amino acids. The CDR3 loop reads CASSLTGQGVYNEQFF. DNA of the CDR3: TGTGCCAGCAGCTTAACTGGACAGGGGGTATACAATGAGCAGTTCTTC.

The chain uses TRBV11-2 and TRBJ2-7, with D hard to call. V lost 5 bases and J 4 bases, leaving 3 bases between the germline ends. This CDR3 is 10 amino acids long. CDR1 and CDR2 (germline): SGHAT, FQNNGV. The CDR3 coding sequence is TGTGCCAGCAGCACTTACGAGCAGTACTTC. It yields the protein CASSTYEQYF. Filled out from reference TRBV11-2 and TRBJ2-7, the complete variable domain reads EAGVAQSPRYKIIEKRQSVAFWCNPISGHATLYWYQQILGQGPKLLIQFQNNGVVDDSQLPKDRFSAERLKGVDSTLKIQPAKLEDSAVYLCASSTYEQYFGPGTRLTVT.

The chain uses TRBV6-6 and TRBJ1-4, with D maybe TRBD1 (5 bases). The germline V gene encodes CDR1 MNHNY and CDR2 SVGAGI (reference sequence). V gave up 2 bases and J gave up 4 bases, with 11 bases separating them. There are 15 residues in the CDR3. This chain's CDR3 is CASSYEQGLNEKLFF. CDR3 DNA sequence: TGTGCCAGCAGTTACGAGCAGGGACTTAATGAAAAACTGTTTTTT.

The chain carries TRBV3-1 (or the pseudogene TRBV3-2) and TRBJ2-5, with 14 bases that match TRBD2. CDR1 and CDR2 (germline): LGHDT, YNNKEL (reference sequence). The CDR3 consists of 17 residues. V was pared by 5 bases and J by 5 bases, with 10 bases of the junction left unmatched. The CDR3 region has the DNA TGTGCCAGCAGCAGGGGACTAGCGGGGGTTCGAGTTGAGACCCAGTACTTC. Translating it yields CASSRGLAGVRVETQYF.

This clone was seen just once. The CDR3 reads CASTETERGARQYF. CDR3 DNA sequence: TGTGCCAGCACCGAAACAGAGCGGGGGGCAAGGCAGTATTTT. The chain has TRBV2 and TRBJ2-3; 9 bases map to TRBD2. The V gene end was trimmed by 7 bases and the J gene end by 11 bases; junction bases not matched to a gene: 13. CDR3 size: 14 residues. The germline V gene has CDR1 SNHLY and CDR2 FYNNEI.

The chain combines TRBV7-2 with TRBJ1-1, with 9 bases matching TRBD1. Unmatched junction bases numbered 6, after V lost 2 bases and J lost 5 bases. The CDR3 is made up of 15 amino acids. CDR1 is SGHTA, CDR2 FQGNSA, per germline. In DNA form, the CDR3 reads TGTGCCAGCAGCTTAAGAACAGGGGGCGCGACTGAAGCTTTCTTT. Protein: CASSLRTGGATEAFF.

The chain carries TRBV2 and TRBJ2-5; 7 nucleotides agree with TRBD2. Unmatched junction bases numbered 4, after V lost 8 bases and J lost 4 bases. The length of the CDR3 is 12 residues. Per germline, CDR1 SNHLY and CDR2 FYNNEI. The CDR3 nucleotides are TGTGCCAGCCTGTGGGAGGGAGAGACCCAGTACTTC. Translating gives CASLWEGETQYF.

This chain connects TRBV19 to TRBJ1-1; D call uncertain. The CDR3 runs 13 residues. The germline gives CDR1 LNHDA, CDR2 SQIVND (reference sequence). The V and J ends lost 4 bases and 5 bases respectively, with 11 bases between them. The CDR3 sequence is CASSRVGGTEAFF. The CDR3 DNA is TGTGCCAGTAGTAGGGTAGGCGGTACTGAAGCTTTCTTT.

The chain has TRBV7-3 and TRBJ2-2; no definite D call. CDR3 size: 13 residues. V lost 3 bases and J 0 bases, leaving 2 bases between the germline ends. Germline V gives CDR1 SGHTA, CDR2 FQGTGA. The CDR3 here is CASSFANTGELFF. CDR3 nucleotide sequence: TGTGCCAGCAGCTTCGCGAACACCGGGGAGCTGTTTTTT. Looking up the rest from reference TRBV7-3 and TRBJ2-2 gives the full variable domain: GAGVSQTPSNKVTEKGKYVELRCDPISGHTALYWYRQSLGQGPEFLIYFQGTGAADDSGLPNDRFFAVRPEGSVSTLKIQRTERGDSAVYLCASSFANTGELFFGEGSRLTVL.

This sequence joins TRBV14 and TRBJ1-2; weak D call: TRBD1 (5 bases). Trimming removed 0 bases from V and 5 bases from J, with 13 bases in between. From germline, CDR1 is SGHDN and CDR2 FVKESK. CDR3 size: 15 residues. CDR3: CASSQDMQGTYGYTF. The DNA for the CDR3 is TGTGCCAGCAGCCAAGATATGCAGGGAACATATGGCTACACCTTC.

The chain combines TRBV19 with TRBJ1-6; D uncertain. The CDR3 covers 16 residues. V lost 7 bases to trimming and J lost 6 bases, with 19 bases between them. The germline V gene encodes CDR1 LNHDA and CDR2 SQIVND (reference sequence). In DNA form, the CDR3 reads TGTGCCAGTACTCCCCGCGGTGGCACTGGTAATTCACCCCTCCACTTT. Protein: CASTPRGGTGNSPLHF.

This rearrangement joins TRBV27 to TRBJ1-1; 10 positions agree with TRBD1. The CDR3 runs to 16 residues. Germline CDR1 reads MNHEY; CDR2 reads SMNVEV (reference sequence). V lost 5 bases, J lost 5 bases, and 11 bases stayed unmatched. CDR3 region: CASSRRQGAPGTEAFF. The CDR3 DNA sequence: TGTGCCAGCAGTCGCCGACAGGGGGCGCCGGGTACTGAAGCTTTCTTT.

V and J are TRBV6-5 and TRBJ1-5; 8 bases align to TRBD1. Germline-derived CDR1 and CDR2 are MNHEY and SVGAGI. The CDR3 has 14 amino acids. The V and J ends lost 8 bases and 6 bases, in that order; junction bases with no gene match: 9. The CDR3 sequence: CASLTGVGGQPQHF. Written as DNA, the CDR3 is TGTGCCAGCCTGACAGGGGTTGGGGGTCAGCCCCAGCATTTT.

This chain links TRBV18 with TRBJ1-2; the D is unclear. The length of the CDR3 is 15 residues. Per germline, CDR1 KGHSH and CDR2 LQKENI. V was cut by 3 bases and J by 0 bases, with 11 bases left in between. Written as DNA, the CDR3 is TGTGCCAGCTCACCCCTACTTCAGGCTAACTATGGCTACACCTTC. This codes for CASSPLLQANYGYTF.

V is TRBV6-5 and J is TRBJ1-1, with 9 bases lining up with TRBD1. The CDR3 sequence is 14 residues long. CDR1 is MNHEY, CDR2 SVGAGI, per germline. V shed 0 bases and J 6 bases; nucleotides not matched to a gene: 2. CDR3 in amino acids: CASSYSGQGPEAFF. The CDR3 DNA reads TGTGCCAGCAGTTACTCTGGACAGGGGCCTGAAGCTTTCTTT.

The gene calls are TRBV12-5 and TRBJ2-7; D is undetermined. With 5 bases removed from V and 1 base from J, the gap between germline ends came to 6 bases. Germline V lookup: CDR1 LGHNT, CDR2 FRNRAP. The CDR3 has 12 amino acids. DNA for the CDR3: TGTGCTAGTGGTCCAGCGTCCTACGAGCAGTACTTC. Its protein product is CASGPASYEQYF.